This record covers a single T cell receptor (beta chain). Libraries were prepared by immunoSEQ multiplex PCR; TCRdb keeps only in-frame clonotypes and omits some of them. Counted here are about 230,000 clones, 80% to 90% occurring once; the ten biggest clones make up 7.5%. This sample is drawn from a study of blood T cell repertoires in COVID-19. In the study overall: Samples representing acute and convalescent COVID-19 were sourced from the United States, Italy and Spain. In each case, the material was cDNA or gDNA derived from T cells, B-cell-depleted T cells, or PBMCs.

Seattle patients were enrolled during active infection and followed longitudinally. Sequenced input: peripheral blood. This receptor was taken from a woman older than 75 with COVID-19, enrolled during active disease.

The CDR3 nucleotides are TGTGCCAGCAGCTTAAGTCCTAGCGGGAGTGTCTACAATGAGCAGTTCTTC. It codes for CASSLSPSGSVYNEQFF. V gene TRBV7-6 combines with J gene TRBJ2-1, with 10 nucleotides matching TRBD2. The V and J ends lost 2 bases and 3 bases, in that order; junction bases with no gene match: 7. From germline, CDR1 is SGHVS and CDR2 FNYEAQ. The CDR3 contains 17 residues.